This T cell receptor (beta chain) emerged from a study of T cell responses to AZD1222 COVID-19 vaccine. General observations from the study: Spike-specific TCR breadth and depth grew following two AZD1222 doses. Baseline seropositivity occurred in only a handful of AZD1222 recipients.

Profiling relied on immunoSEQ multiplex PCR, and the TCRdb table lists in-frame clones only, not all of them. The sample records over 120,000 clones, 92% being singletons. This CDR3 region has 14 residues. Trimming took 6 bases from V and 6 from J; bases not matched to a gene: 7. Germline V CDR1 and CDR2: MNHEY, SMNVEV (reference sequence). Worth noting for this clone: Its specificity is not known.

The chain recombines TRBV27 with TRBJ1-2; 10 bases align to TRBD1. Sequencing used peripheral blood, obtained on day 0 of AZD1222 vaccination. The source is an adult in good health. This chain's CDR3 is CASRPRQGADGYTF. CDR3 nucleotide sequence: TGTGCCAGCAGACCAAGACAGGGGGCGGATGGCTACACCTTC.